These 16 T cell receptor beta chains share one sample of origin, sequenced in a study of T-cell reconstitution after alpha-beta-depleted transplantation in children. During its preparation, the TCRbeta library received unique molecular identifiers. MiXCR, run by TCRdb on the PCR reads, gives a single entry per CDR3 protein. Of 350,000 to 400,000 distinct CDR3 sequences in the sample, roughly 22% were seen once. This sample comprised PBMCs from the stem cell graft donor, obtained from the stem cell graft. Source of these receptors: a human donor who donated a stem cell graft to a child with acute myeloid leukemia.

This chain uses TRBV28 with TRBJ1-6; perhaps TRBD1 as D (5 bases). Germline-derived CDR1 and CDR2 are MDHEN and SYDVKM. Trimming pared 3 bases from V and 10 bases from J, leaving 7 bases between. The CDR3 has 12 residues. CDR3 sequence reads: CASSFRGSPLHF. In DNA, the CDR3 is TGTGCCAGCAGTTTTAGGGGATCACCCCTCCACTTT.

This clonotype was counted between two and nine times. This chain links TRBV20-1 with TRBJ2-3; 7 nucleotides align to TRBD2. V shed 6 bases and J 9 bases; nucleotides not matched to a gene: 6. Per the germline V gene, CDR1 is DFQATT and CDR2 is SNEGSKA (reference sequence). The CDR3 has 11 residues. CDR3 sequence: CSAKGRGTQYF. The CDR3 nucleotides are TGCAGTGCCAAAGGGAGGGGAACGCAGTATTTT.

In its sample, this clonotype was seen many times. The rearrangement joins TRBV5-1 to TRBJ2-7; D is unresolved. This CDR3 has 12 residues. Germline V lookup: CDR1 SGHRS, CDR2 YFSETQ. V lost 0 bases, J lost 4 bases, and 5 bases lay in between. The CDR3 loop is CASSLDLYEQYF. For the CDR3, the DNA is TGCGCCAGCAGCTTGGACCTATACGAGCAGTACTTC.

This clonotype was recorded many times. This sequence joins TRBV12-3 or TRBV12-4 and TRBJ2-4; TRBD2 matches at 9 bases. This CDR3 has 14 amino acids. V shed 3 bases and J 8 bases; nucleotides not matched to a gene: 5. CDR3 nucleotides: TGTGCCAGCAGTTTTTTTAGCGGGAGACACATTCAGTACTTC. Encoded protein: CASSFFSGRHIQYF.

This clonotype was recorded a few times. The rearrangement joins TRBV5-1 to TRBJ2-7; 8 bases match TRBD1. The germline V gene encodes CDR1 SGHRS and CDR2 YFSETQ. The CDR3 covers 15 residues. V dropped 0 bases and J dropped 7; count of bases not matched to a gene: 9. DNA of the CDR3: TGCGCCAGCAGCTTGGACGGACAGGGCTATAGGGAGCAGTACTTC. Translated, it gives CASSLDGQGYREQYF.

V usage is TRBV29-1 and J usage is TRBJ2-1, with 14 nucleotides matching TRBD2. The ends lost 6 bases at V and 5 bases at J; junction bases unmatched: 6. The CDR3 has 15 residues. Germline assignment: CDR1 SQVTM and CDR2 ANQGSEA. As DNA, the CDR3 is TGCAGCGTCGGATCGACTAGCGGGAGGGACAATGAGCAGTTCTTC. This codes for CSVGSTSGRDNEQFF.

This clonotype was seen ten or more times. CDR3 protein: CAIKERDAYNEQFF. The CDR3 DNA is TGTGCCATAAAGGAGCGGGACGCCTACAATGAGCAGTTCTTC. The chain links TRBV10-3 to TRBJ2-1; 7 bases match TRBD2. Germline V gene lookup returns CDR1 ENHRY and CDR2 SYGVKD. V gave up 9 bases and J gave up 2 bases; unmatched junction bases: 7. The CDR3 loop spans 14 amino acids.

The chain joins TRBV5-1 to TRBJ1-2; D gene ambiguous. Germline V gene lookup returns CDR1 SGHRS and CDR2 YFSETQ. V was shortened by 4 bases and J by 8 bases, with 12 bases between the two germline ends. This CDR3 is built from 12 residues. CDR3 DNA sequence: TGCGCCAGCAGCCCCGGCGACGGGGGCTACACCTTC. Encoded protein: CASSPGDGGYTF.

This clonotype has a handful of counts. The gene calls are TRBV20-1 and TRBJ2-1; TRBD2 matches 9 bases. Germline V gives CDR1 DFQATT, CDR2 SNEGSKA (reference sequence). This CDR3 has 17 residues. The junction had 7 bases not matched to a gene; V was cut back by 1 base and J by 0 bases. As DNA, the CDR3 is TGCAGTGCTAGAGGGACTAGCGTGACCCACTCCTACAATGAGCAGTTCTTC. Translation gives CSARGTSVTHSYNEQFF.

This clonotype has a handful of counts. The CDR3 nucleotides read TGCAGTGCTAGGGGGGCGGAGAAGGGGACCGGGGAGCTGTTTTTT. The encoded protein is CSARGAEKGTGELFF. This chain connects TRBV20-1 to TRBJ2-2; D is perhaps TRBD1 (6 bases). Germline CDR1 and CDR2: DFQATT and SNEGSKA (reference sequence). The V end lost 3 bases, the J end lost 5 bases, and 16 bases lay between the germline ends. CDR3 size: 15 residues.

V usage is TRBV29-1 and J usage is TRBJ2-5, with D hard to call. This CDR3 contains 9 residues. Trimming left V 6 bases short and J 7 bases short, with 6 bases between. Germline values: CDR1 SQVTM, CDR2 ANQGSEA. The CDR3 loop is CSVPGTQYF. The DNA of the CDR3 is TGCAGCGTCCCGGGGACCCAGTACTTC. The whole variable domain, remainder taken from reference TRBV29-1 and TRBJ2-5, is SAVISQKPSRDICQRGTSLTIQCQVDSQVTMMFWYRQQPGQSLTLIATANQGSEATYESGFVIDKFPISRPNLTFSTLTVSNMSPEDSSIYLCSVPGTQYFGPGTRLLVL.

In this sample, this clonotype turned up many times. The gene calls are TRBV24-1 and TRBJ2-3; D unresolved. V lost 7 bases and J 1 base, leaving 11 bases between the germline ends. The germline V gene encodes CDR1 KGHDR and CDR2 SFDVKD. This CDR3 comprises 14 residues. CDR3 loop: CATRGPVGTDTQYF. In DNA form, the CDR3 reads TGTGCCACCAGAGGACCAGTTGGCACAGATACGCAGTATTTT.

The chain is built from TRBV5-6 and TRBJ2-6; D uncertain. CDR3 length equals 18 residues. Trimming took 0 bases from V and 0 from J, leaving 13 bases between them. CDR1 is SGHDT and CDR2 is YYEEEE in the germline V gene. CDR3 residues: CASSLVGTGYSGANVLTF. The CDR3 DNA is TGTGCCAGCAGCTTGGTCGGCACTGGATACTCTGGGGCCAACGTCCTGACTTTC.

The rearrangement uses TRBV2 and TRBJ1-3; the D gene is possibly TRBD1 (6 bases). The germline gives CDR1 SNHLY, CDR2 FYNNEI. CDR3 length equals 20 residues. V shed 6 bases and J shed 0 bases, with 27 bases lying between them. In DNA form, the CDR3 reads TGTGCCAGCAGAAAAACCATGACAGGAGGTAGGCCTGGCTCTGGAAACACCATATATTTT. Its protein is CASRKTMTGGRPGSGNTIYF.

A few counts support this clonotype. This chain joins TRBV4-1 and TRBJ2-7, with D maybe TRBD1 (6 bases). The CDR3 has 14 amino acids. Germline CDR1 and CDR2: MGHRA and YSYEKL. Trimming shortened V by 0 bases and J by 3 bases, and 9 bases separated the two germline ends. CDR3 region: CASSQDRGNYEQYF. CDR3 sequence (DNA): TGCGCCAGCAGCCAAGACAGGGGAAACTACGAGCAGTACTTC.

The chain recombines TRBV20-1 with TRBJ2-1; tentative D call: TRBD2 (6 bases). This CDR3 has 12 amino acids. Looked up from germline, CDR1 is DFQATT and CDR2 is SNEGSKA (reference sequence). Here the CDR3 reads CSLTRNYNEQFF. CDR3 coding DNA: TGCAGCTTGACTAGAAACTACAATGAGCAGTTCTTC.